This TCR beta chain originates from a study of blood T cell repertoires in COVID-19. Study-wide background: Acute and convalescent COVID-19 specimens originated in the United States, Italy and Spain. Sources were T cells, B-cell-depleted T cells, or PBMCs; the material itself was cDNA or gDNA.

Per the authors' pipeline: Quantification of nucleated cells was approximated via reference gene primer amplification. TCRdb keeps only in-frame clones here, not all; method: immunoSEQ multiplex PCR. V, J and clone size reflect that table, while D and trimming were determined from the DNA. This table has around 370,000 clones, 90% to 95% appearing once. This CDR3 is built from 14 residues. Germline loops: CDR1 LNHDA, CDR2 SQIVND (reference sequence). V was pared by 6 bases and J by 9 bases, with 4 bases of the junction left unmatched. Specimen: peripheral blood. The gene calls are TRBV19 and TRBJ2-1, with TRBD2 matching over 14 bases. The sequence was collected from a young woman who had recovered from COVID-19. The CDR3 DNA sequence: TGTGCCAGTAGGACTAGCGGGAGGGCCGGTGAGCAGTTCTTC. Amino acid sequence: CASRTSGRAGEQFF.